This T cell receptor beta chain was observed in a study of blood T cell repertoires in COVID-19. The overall study: In each case, the material was cDNA or gDNA derived from T cells, B-cell-depleted T cells, or PBMCs.

Under the authors' procedure: Amplification from reference gene primers served as the basis for estimated nucleated cell counts. The data were produced by immunoSEQ multiplex PCR, yet TCRdb's version contains in-frame clones alone and is incomplete. For V, J and clone size, that table is used; D and trimming come from the DNA. The data contain about 170,000 clones, around 81% of them singletons. Germline lookup yields CDR1 MNHEY and CDR2 SMNVEV (reference sequence). V was cut by 2 bases and J by 0 bases, with 14 bases left in between. CDR3 length equals 16 residues. This chain joins TRBV27 and TRBJ2-7, with D unresolved. This receptor was obtained from a human donor with acute or convalescent COVID-19. The donor label of this sample is uncertain. The sample was peripheral blood. CDR3 loop: CASSLMLGSASYEQYF. The DNA of the CDR3 is TGTGCCAGCAGTTTAATGCTCGGGTCAGCCTCCTACGAGCAGTACTTC.